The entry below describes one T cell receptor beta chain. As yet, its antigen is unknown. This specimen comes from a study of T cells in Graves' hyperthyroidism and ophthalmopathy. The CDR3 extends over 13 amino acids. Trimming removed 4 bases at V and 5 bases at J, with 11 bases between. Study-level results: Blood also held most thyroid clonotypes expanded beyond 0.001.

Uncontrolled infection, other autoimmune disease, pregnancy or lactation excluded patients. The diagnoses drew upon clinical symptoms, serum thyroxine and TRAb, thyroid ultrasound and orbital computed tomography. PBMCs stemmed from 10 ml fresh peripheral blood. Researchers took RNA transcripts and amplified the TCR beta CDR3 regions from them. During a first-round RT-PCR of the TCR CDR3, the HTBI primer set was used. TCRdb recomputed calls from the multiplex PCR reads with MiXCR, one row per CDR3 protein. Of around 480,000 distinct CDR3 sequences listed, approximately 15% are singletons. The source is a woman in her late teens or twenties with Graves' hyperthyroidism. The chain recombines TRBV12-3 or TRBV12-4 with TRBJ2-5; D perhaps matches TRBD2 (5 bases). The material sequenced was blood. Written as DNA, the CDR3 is TGTGCCAGCAGTTCAACGGGGTGGGAGACCCAGTACTTC. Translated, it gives CASSSTGWETQYF.